A selection of T cell receptor beta chains follows, all from one sample in a study of beta chain features in type 1 diabetes. TCRdb's copy holds only in-frame clones and misses some; the assay was immunoSEQ multiplex PCR. The repertoire holds several thousand clones, with around 75% as singletons. Sequencing was carried out using Tregs from blood. The receptor set was obtained from a man aged 18 to 35 in good health. CDR3s include the opening cysteine and the closing phenylalanine or tryptophan. A D gene is named only where the DNA matches it firmly. The size of a clone is reported for some rows only, either as once, few or many, or as a class for expanded clones.

D gene,clone size,CDR3 length,V gene,J gene,CDR3 protein,CDR3 DNA
NA,NA,11,TRBV20-1,TRBJ2-3,CSAPTSVAQYF,TGCAGTGCTCCGACTAGTGTTGCGCAGTATTTT
NA,NA,16,TRBV5-6,TRBJ2-1,CASSVDAGASYNEQFF,TGTGCCAGCAGCGTGGATGCGGGGGCGTCCTACAATGAGCAGTTCTTC
NA,NA,17,TRBV7-8,TRBJ2-3,CASIPPLRGGSTDTQYF,TGTGCCAGCATCCCACCCCTTAGGGGGGGGAGCACAGATACGCAGTATTTT
NA,NA,14,TRBV5-4,TRBJ2-3,CASSGLARTDTQYF,TGTGCCAGCAGCGGACTGGCTCGCACAGATACGCAGTATTTT
NA,NA,16,TRBV7-8,TRBJ1-4,CASSFSGSADNEKLFF,TGTGCCAGCAGCTTTTCAGGGTCAGCCGATAATGAAAAACTGTTTTTT
TRBD1,NA,14,TRBV25-1,TRBJ1-2,CASSPLGTGFGYTF,TGTGCCAGCAGTCCTCTCGGGACAGGGTTTGGCTACACCTTC
NA,NA,12,TRBV7-2,TRBJ2-5,CASSDPSGTQYF,TGTGCCAGCAGCGACCCAAGCGGGACCCAGTACTTC
TRBD1,NA,15,TRBV27,TRBJ1-6,CASSPDREYNSPLHF,TGTGCCAGCAGCCCGGACAGGGAGTATAATTCACCCCTCCACTTT
NA,NA,15,TRBV21-1,TRBJ2-2,CASSRGGGSTGELFF,TGTGCCAGCTCCCGTGGGGGGGGGAGTACCGGGGAGCTGTTTTTT
TRBD1,few,15,TRBV18,TRBJ2-7,CASSLTTGVSYEQYF,TGTGCCAGCTCACTAACGACAGGGGTGTCCTACGAGCAGTACTTC
NA,NA,15,TRBV7-2,TRBJ1-1,CASSITGFGDTEAFF,TGTGCCAGCAGCATTACAGGGTTTGGGGACACTGAAGCTTTCTTT
NA,NA,12,TRBV10-3,TRBJ2-7,CAISENSYEQYF,TGTGCCATCAGTGAAAACAGCTACGAGCAGTACTTC
NA,NA,15,TRBV18,TRBJ2-6,CASSRDHSGANVLTF,TGTGCCAGCTCCCGAGATCACTCTGGGGCCAACGTCCTGACTTTC
NA,NA,14,TRBV30,TRBJ2-1,CAWSVDRSYNEQFF,TGTGCCTGGAGCGTAGATCGATCCTACAATGAGCAGTTCTTC
TRBD1,NA,15,TRBV6-5,TRBJ1-6,CASRLGGFSNSPLHF,TGTGCCAGCCGCCTAGGGGGCTTTAGCAATTCACCCCTCCACTTT
NA,NA,13,TRBV15,TRBJ2-5,CATSRGLSGNQYF,TGTGCCACCAGCAGGGGGTTATCGGGGAACCAGTACTTC
TRBD1,once,15,TRBV19,TRBJ2-1,CASSRDRGSYNEQFF,TGTGCCAGTAGTCGGGACAGGGGCTCCTACAATGAGCAGTTCTTC
NA,NA,15,TRBV10-1,TRBJ1-1,CASSGGQLLDTEAFF,TGCGCCAGCAGTGGCGGACAGTTGCTGGACACTGAAGCTTTCTTT
NA,NA,15,TRBV5-6,TRBJ1-1,CASRTRQVQNTEAFF,TGTGCCAGCAGGACCCGACAGGTCCAGAACACTGAAGCTTTCTTT
NA,NA,15,TRBV25-1,TRBJ2-5,CASNFGGANEKTQYF,TGTGCCAGCAATTTTGGGGGGGCCAACGAGAAGACCCAGTACTTC
NA,NA,15,TRBV5-1,TRBJ1-5,CASSWGGGDNQPQHF,TGCGCCAGCAGCTGGGGGGGAGGGGACAATCAGCCCCAGCATTTT
TRBD2,NA,14,TRBV7-9,TRBJ2-5,CASSSRGGEETQYF,TGTGCCAGCAGCTCGCGGGGGGGCGAGGAGACCCAGTACTTC
NA,NA,14,TRBV29-1,TRBJ2-5,CSVVQITNQETQYF,TGCAGCGTTGTACAGATTACAAATCAAGAGACCCAGTACTTC
TRBD2,NA,15,TRBV10-3,TRBJ2-1,CAISEPGGRLDEQFF,TGTGCCATCAGTGAACCGGGGGGGCGGTTGGATGAGCAGTTCTTC
NA,NA,13,TRBV5-1,TRBJ2-3,CASNDQGADTQYF,TGCGCCAGCAACGACCAAGGGGCAGATACGCAGTATTTT
TRBD1,few,14,TRBV14,TRBJ2-2,CASSQRQGSGELFF,TGTGCCAGCAGCCAGAGACAGGGGTCCGGGGAGCTGTTTTTT
NA,NA,14,TRBV18,TRBJ2-7,CASSPYQGNYEQYF,TGTGCCAGCTCACCGTATCAGGGGAACTACGAGCAGTACTTC
NA,NA,14,TRBV5-1,TRBJ1-2,CASSLAVSNYGYTF,TGCGCCAGCAGCTTGGCCGTCAGTAACTATGGCTACACCTTC
TRBD2,NA,17,TRBV19,TRBJ2-1,CASSRPLAGLSYNEQFF,TGTGCCAGTAGTAGACCACTAGCGGGGCTCTCCTACAATGAGCAGTTCTTC
TRBD1,NA,16,TRBV27,TRBJ1-1,CASSLSGTGPSTEAFF,TGTGCCAGCAGTCTCTCCGGGACAGGGCCCAGCACCGAAGCTTTCTTT
NA,NA,18,TRBV4-1,TRBJ2-3,CASSQDPGQGSMSDTQYF,TGCGCCAGCAGCCAAGATCCGGGCCAGGGGAGTATGTCAGATACGCAGTATTTT